Shown below are 31 T cell receptor beta chains from a single sample sequenced in a study of shared clonotypes between healthy human individuals (TCRdb year 2020). For the CD8 naive samples, CD45RO-negative cells were positively selected for CCR7, yielding a CD45RA+CCR7+ population from which TemRA cells were excluded. Library preparation used the immunoSEQ multiplex PCR assay. TCRdb took this table from immuneACCESS and kept in-frame rearrangements with V and J called. Such tables lack part of the clones; where checked against another copy, unresolved V genes explain under half of the gap, and the rest is unexplained. The sample contains about 2.1 million clones, approximately 92% of them found a single time. The ten most abundant clones make up more than 1.5% of the sample. Sequenced: naive CD8+ T cells from PBMCs. Read against the paper, the sample's cell subset or site label means: CD45RA+CCR7+. Every receptor here comes from a man aged 18-30 years in good health. Some clones in this sample may be carry-over from other donors' samples.

V gene TRBV9 combines with J gene TRBJ2-5, with 8 bases lining up with TRBD2. With V trimmed by 0 bases and J by 5 bases, 9 bases remained unmatched. The CDR3 is 16 amino acids. CDR1 SGDLS and CDR2 YYNGEE come from the germline V gene. CDR3 sequence reads: CASSVGDSGARETQYF. The CDR3 DNA follows: TGTGCCAGCAGCGTAGGGGATAGCGGGGCTCGGGAGACCCAGTACTTC.

The chain uses TRBV9 and TRBJ1-1; 12 positions agree with TRBD1. The CDR3 is 17 amino acids. The trim removed 4 bases at V and 6 bases at J, leaving 13 bases unmatched. The V gene's germline CDR1 is SGDLS and CDR2 YYNGEE. The CDR3 nucleotides read TGTGCCAGCAGCCTCTTCCGGGACAGGGGGCCTGGGGCTGAAGCTTTCTTT. It encodes CASSLFRDRGPGAEAFF.

This clone was picked up a small number of times. The same CDR3 can be traced to other DNA sequences in this sample. This chain joins TRBV27 and TRBJ2-1; no clear D gene. The V end was cut by 3 bases, the J end by 0 bases, with 3 bases between. The CDR3 runs to 13 residues. CDR1 is MNHEY and CDR2 is SMNVEV in the germline V gene (reference sequence). The chain's CDR3 is CASSLGSYNEQFF. In DNA form, the CDR3 reads TGTGCCAGCAGTTTGGGCTCCTACAATGAGCAGTTCTTC.

This chain links TRBV15 with TRBJ2-1; D perhaps matches TRBD2 (5 bases). This CDR3 spans 14 amino acids. V was cut by 5 bases and J by 3 bases, with 11 bases left in between. Germline V gene data show CDR1 as LNHNV and CDR2 as YYDKDF (reference sequence). CDR3 coding DNA: TGTGCCACCAGCGGTAGCGTAAACTACAATGAGCAGTTCTTC. Encoded protein: CATSGSVNYNEQFF.

In this sample, this clone turned up a few times. V usage is TRBV19 and J usage is TRBJ1-2; TRBD1 might be the D (6 bases). Trimming removed 4 bases from V and 4 bases from J, with 19 bases in between. The CDR3 covers 16 residues. Germline V lookup: CDR1 LNHDA, CDR2 SQIVND (reference sequence). CDR3 protein: CASSTSLRTVGYGYTF. The CDR3 coding sequence is TGTGCCAGTAGTACATCTCTCCGGACAGTAGGCTATGGCTACACCTTC. Together with reference TRBV19 and TRBJ1-2, the CDR3 gives the full variable domain: DGGITQSPKYLFRKEGQNVTLSCEQNLNHDAMYWYRQDPGQGLRLIYYSQIVNDFQKGDIAEGYSVSREKKESFPLTVTSAQKNPTAFYLCASSTSLRTVGYGYTFGSGTRLTVV.

The chain carries TRBV10-3 and TRBJ1-2; possibly TRBD1 for D (5 bases). Trimming took 3 bases from V and 0 from J, leaving 11 bases between them. This CDR3 has 15 amino acids. Germline CDR1 and CDR2: ENHRY and SYGVKD. This chain's CDR3 is CAISDRTRANYGYTF. Here the CDR3 DNA reads TGTGCCATCAGTGACCGGACAAGAGCTAACTATGGCTACACCTTC.

The chain joins TRBV28 to TRBJ2-5; 9 bases match TRBD1. Germline CDR1 MDHEN, CDR2 SYDVKM. The length of the CDR3 is 12 residues. J lost 8 bases, V lost 6 bases, and 4 bases had no gene match. The CDR3 nucleotides are TGTGCCAGCAGAGGGACAGGGCTAACCCAGTACTTC. This translates into CASRGTGLTQYF.

The J gene is TRBJ2-4, the V gene TRBV15; tentative D call: TRBD2 (6 bases). The CDR3 sequence is 22 residues long. Trimming shortened V by 1 base and J by 0 bases, and 28 bases separated the two germline ends. Germline V gene lookup returns CDR1 LNHNV and CDR2 YYDKDF (reference sequence). In DNA form, the CDR3 reads TGTGCCACCAGCAGAGCTTCAGTTTTTCGGCGGGACCCACTGGAAGCCAAAAACATTCAGTACTTC. Protein sequence: CATSRASVFRRDPLEAKNIQYF.

The CDR3 sequence: CASTTGPTEAFF. CDR3 DNA sequence: TGTGCCAGCACAACGGGGCCCACCGAAGCTTTCTTT. The chain uses TRBV11-2 and TRBJ1-1; tentatively, D is TRBD1 (5 bases). Germline assignment: CDR1 SGHAT and CDR2 FQNNGV. V dropped 7 bases and J dropped 8 bases, with 14 bases sitting between them. This CDR3 has 12 residues. Complete variable domain (other parts from reference TRBV11-2 and TRBJ1-1): EAGVAQSPRYKIIEKRQSVAFWCNPISGHATLYWYQQILGQGPKLLIQFQNNGVVDDSQLPKDRFSAERLKGVDSTLKIQPAKLEDSAVYLCASTTGPTEAFFGQGTRLTVV.

CDR3 DNA: TGTGCCAGCAGCTCCGGGGCCCGAGGGGAGGCCCAGCATTTT. It specifies CASSSGARGEAQHF. V is TRBV9 and J is TRBJ1-5; TRBD1 is a possible D gene (5 bases). CDR1 SGDLS and CDR2 YYNGEE come from the germline V gene. The CDR3 loop spans 14 amino acids. Deletions cut 4 bases from V and 11 bases from J, with 19 bases between.

The sample holds one count of this clone. The chain is built from TRBV30 and TRBJ1-2, with a weak D call TRBD1 (6 bases). V was trimmed by 2 bases and J by 5 bases, leaving 18 bases between them. The CDR3 has 15 residues. In germline, CDR1 is GTSNPN, CDR2 SVGIG (reference sequence). CDR3 bases: TGTGCCTGGAGTCTCCGGGAGGGCAGGGGATATGGCTACACCTTC. It encodes CAWSLREGRGYGYTF.

The chain links TRBV4-1 to TRBJ1-4, with no clear D. Trimming pared 4 bases from V and 4 bases from J, leaving 13 bases between. From germline, CDR1 is MGHRA and CDR2 YSYEKL. CDR3 length: 15 residues. CDR3 loop: CASSPVGPINEKLFF. The CDR3 DNA reads TGCGCCAGCAGCCCCGTAGGACCGATTAATGAAAAACTGTTTTTT.

CDR3 sequence (DNA): TGCGCCAGCAGCCAAGATGGGACTGGGGACTACGAGCAGTACTTC. Translated, it gives CASSQDGTGDYEQYF. V is TRBV4-3 and J is TRBJ2-7; D might be TRBD2 (6 bases). Looked up from germline, CDR1 is LGHNA and CDR2 is YSLEER. CDR3 length: 15 residues. V was pared by 0 bases and J by 3 bases, with 12 bases between.

This chain uses TRBV2 with TRBJ1-1; D call uncertain. Between the trimmed V and J ends, which lost 6 bases and 2 bases, there was a span of 10 bases. This CDR3 contains 13 residues. The germline gives CDR1 SNHLY, CDR2 FYNNEI. The CDR3: CASRLAGNTEAFF. CDR3 nucleotide sequence: TGTGCCAGCAGATTGGCCGGTAACACTGAAGCTTTCTTT.

Turning to this clone: The same CDR3 arises from other DNA sequences in this sample as well. The chain has TRBV28 and TRBJ2-6; D not resolved. Germline V gives CDR1 MDHEN, CDR2 SYDVKM. The ends were cut back, 3 bases at V and 4 bases at J, with 7 bases in the middle. The CDR3 sequence is 14 residues long. This CDR3 reads CASSFLSGANVLTF. DNA for the CDR3: TGTGCCAGCAGTTTTCTGTCAGGGGCCAACGTCCTGACTTTC.

The rearrangement links TRBV7-8 to TRBJ2-1, with 11 bases fitting TRBD2. The CDR3 runs to 18 residues. Germline CDR1 and CDR2: SGHVS and FQNEAQ. Germline trimming cut 5 bases from V and 0 bases from J; bases unmatched to any gene: 9. CDR3 in DNA: TGTGCCAGCAGCCCCGCCCCGACTAGCGGGATCTCCTACAATGAGCAGTTCTTC. Protein sequence: CASSPAPTSGISYNEQFF.

Comment on this clone: In the same sample, other DNA sequences code for this CDR3. The chain carries TRBV27 and TRBJ1-2; D unclear. This CDR3 is built from 13 residues. CDR1 is MNHEY, CDR2 SMNVEV, per germline (reference sequence). Trimming shortened V by 2 bases and J by 3 bases, and 7 bases separated the two germline ends. The CDR3 loop is CASSLAGYYGYTF. DNA of the CDR3: TGTGCCAGCAGTTTAGCGGGGTACTATGGCTACACCTTC.

This clone was detected once. The V call is TRBV7-9, the J call TRBJ2-5, with D possibly being TRBD1 (6 bases). With 5 bases removed from V and 2 bases from J, the gap between germline ends came to 12 bases. The CDR3 totals 14 residues. Germline assignment: CDR1 SEHNR and CDR2 FQNEAQ (reference sequence). DNA for the CDR3: TGTGCCAGCAGCCTCCAGGACAGTCAAGAGACCCAGTACTTC. This codes for CASSLQDSQETQYF. Supplemented by reference TRBV7-9 and TRBJ2-5, the full variable domain reads DTGVSQNPRHKITKRGQNVTFRCDPISEHNRLYWYRQTLGQGPEFLTYFQNEAQLEKSRLLSDRFSAERPKGSFSTLEIQRTEQGDSAMYLCASSLQDSQETQYFGPGTRLLVL.

The rearrangement joins TRBV18 to TRBJ2-5, with D tentatively TRBD1 or TRBD2 (5 bases each). The CDR3 has 18 residues. V gave up 3 bases and J gave up 3 bases, with 23 bases separating them. In germline, CDR1 is KGHSH, CDR2 LQKENI. CDR3 in amino acids: CASSPLGTGTLDEETQYF. CDR3 in DNA: TGTGCCAGCTCACCCCTCGGGACGGGAACTTTGGACGAAGAGACCCAGTACTTC.

The chain links TRBV11-3 to TRBJ2-3, with 7 bases aligning to TRBD1. The CDR3 is 18 amino acids. V gave up 0 bases and J gave up 2 bases; unmatched junction bases: 11. CDR1 and CDR2 from the germline V gene are SGHNT and YENEEA. DNA for the CDR3: TGTGCCAGCAGCTTAGATCCCCCAGGGGGTGGGCCCACAGATACGCAGTATTTT. It specifies CASSLDPPGGGPTDTQYF.

This CDR3 is CAWSVRGSSYEQYF. The DNA for the CDR3 is TGTGCCTGGAGTGTCCGCGGGAGCTCCTACGAGCAGTACTTC. V gene TRBV30 combines with J gene TRBJ2-5, with TRBD2 matching over 7 bases. The tail of the sequence fits TRBJ2-7 better, so the J call may be wrong. The CDR3 is made up of 14 amino acids. From germline, CDR1 is GTSNPN and CDR2 SVGIG (reference sequence).

The rearrangement joins TRBV30 to TRBJ2-1; unclear D gene. Germline CDR1 is GTSNPN and CDR2 is SVGIG (reference sequence). The CDR3 extends over 12 amino acids. The V end was cut by 4 bases, the J end by 7 bases, with 11 bases between. Here the CDR3 reads CAWTLLGNEQFF. Here the CDR3 DNA reads TGTGCCTGGACCCTGCTTGGGAATGAGCAGTTCTTC.

The chain couples TRBV11-2 to TRBJ2-7; TRBD2 agrees at 9 bases. This CDR3 comprises 18 residues. Looked up from germline, CDR1 is SGHAT and CDR2 is FQNNGV. The trim removed 5 bases at V and 4 bases at J, leaving 18 bases unmatched. The CDR3 reads CASSQNVGIAGVSYEQYF. Written as DNA, the CDR3 is TGTGCCAGCAGCCAAAATGTAGGGATAGCGGGAGTTTCGTACGAGCAGTACTTC.

This clone was found many times. This rearrangement joins TRBV4-2 to TRBJ2-7; TRBD2 matches 12 bases. The V gene end was trimmed by 0 bases and the J gene end by 3 bases; junction bases not matched to a gene: 0. CDR1 is LGHNA and CDR2 is YNFKEQ in the germline V gene. The CDR3 sequence is 15 residues long. Here the CDR3 DNA reads TGTGCCAGCAGCCAAGAGACTAGCGGGAGCTACGAGCAGTACTTC. Protein product: CASSQETSGSYEQYF.

This clone occurred once. The chain uses TRBV11-2 and TRBJ2-3, with TRBD1 matching over 7 bases. Germline V gene lookup returns CDR1 SGHAT and CDR2 FQNNGV. This CDR3 has 14 amino acids. V dropped 5 bases and J dropped 3; count of bases not matched to a gene: 5. CDR3 bases: TGTGCCAGCAGCCTATCGGACAGGACAGATACGCAGTATTTT. Its translation is CASSLSDRTDTQYF.

The CDR3 protein is CASSGRDRLYNEQFF. DNA of the CDR3: TGTGCCAGCTCAGGAAGGGACAGGCTCTACAATGAGCAGTTCTTC. This chain joins TRBV18 and TRBJ2-1, with 8 bases fitting TRBD1. CDR3 length equals 15 residues. CDR1 is KGHSH, CDR2 LQKENI, per germline. J was trimmed by 3 bases and V by 5 bases; bases with no gene match: 6.

This clone was found once. The chain joins TRBV5-1 to TRBJ2-7; D unresolved. The germline CDR1 and CDR2 sequences are SGHRS and YFSETQ. Trimming removed 1 base at V and 3 bases at J, with 11 bases between. This CDR3 region has 14 residues. The CDR3 region has the DNA TGCGCCAGCAGCTTGCAAAGCTTTGACTACGAGCAGTACTTC. Translating gives CASSLQSFDYEQYF.

V is TRBV7-8 and J is TRBJ2-7, with D tentatively TRBD1 or TRBD2 (5 bases each). The V end lost 6 bases, the J end lost 0 bases, and 12 bases lay between the germline ends. This CDR3 has 14 residues. Per germline, CDR1 SGHVS and CDR2 FQNEAQ. CDR3 sequence reads: CASSRDLPSYEQYF. The CDR3 DNA follows: TGTGCCAGCAGTCGGGACCTACCCTCCTACGAGCAGTACTTC. The whole variable domain, remainder taken from reference TRBV7-8 and TRBJ2-7, is GAGVSQSPRYKVAKRGQDVALRCDPISGHVSLFWYQQALGQGPEFLTYFQNEAQLDKSGLPSDRFFAERPEGSVSTLKIQRTQQEDSAVYLCASSRDLPSYEQYFGPGTRLTVT.

The chain carries TRBV7-9 and TRBJ1-2; tentative D call: TRBD1 (5 bases). Between the trimmed V and J ends, which lost 3 bases and 4 bases, there was a span of 12 bases. This CDR3 is 14 amino acids long. Germline lookup yields CDR1 SEHNR and CDR2 FQNEAQ (reference sequence). The CDR3 reads CASSFGRESYGYTF. CDR3 coding DNA: TGTGCCAGCAGCTTCGGCAGGGAGAGCTATGGCTACACCTTC.

The V call is TRBV7-6, the J call TRBJ2-1; the D gene is possibly TRBD2 (6 bases). V lost 3 bases, J lost 8 bases, and 14 bases lay in between. The CDR3 spans 14 residues. Germline V lookup: CDR1 SGHVS, CDR2 FNYEAQ. CDR3 residues: CASSFKAGIDEQFF. The CDR3 DNA is TGTGCCAGCAGCTTTAAGGCGGGAATAGATGAGCAGTTCTTC.

The chain recombines TRBV5-4 with TRBJ2-1; no clear D. V was cut by 4 bases and J by 3 bases, with 14 bases left in between. Germline V gene lookup returns CDR1 SGHNT and CDR2 YYREEE (reference sequence). CDR3 length: 15 residues. The CDR3 reads CASSGSLVGYNEQFF. The DNA of the CDR3 is TGTGCCAGCAGCGGAAGTTTAGTAGGCTACAATGAGCAGTTCTTC.